The 27 T cell receptor beta chains in this list originate from one sample, sequenced in a study of identifying expanded T cells in peripheral blood. TCRdb keeps only in-frame clones here, not all; method: immunoSEQ multiplex PCR. The sample contains 95,000 to 100,000 clones, 87% of which appear only once. The source material was blood. Source of these receptors: a person aged 18 to 75 in good health.

As to this clone: Different DNA sequences within this sample yield the same CDR3. The V call is TRBV5-4, the J call TRBJ2-3; 7 nucleotides agree with TRBD2. V lost 1 base and J lost 3; bases outside the gene matches: 5. There are 15 residues in the CDR3. Germline CDR1 is SGHNT and CDR2 is YYREEE (reference sequence). The CDR3 DNA reads TGTGCCAGCAGCTTGTCGGGGGGTCGTACAGATACGCAGTATTTT. This sequence encodes CASSLSGGRTDTQYF.

This sequence joins TRBV5-1 and TRBJ2-5; D is unclear. V lost 9 bases and J lost 5, with 17 bases in between. CDR1 is SGHRS, CDR2 YFSETQ, per germline. The CDR3 spans 13 residues. CDR3 coding DNA: TGCGCCACCAGAAACATGGCTCGGGAGACCCAGTACTTC. Residues: CATRNMARETQYF. Filled out from reference TRBV5-1 and TRBJ2-5, the complete variable domain reads KAGVTQTPRYLIKTRGQQVTLSCSPISGHRSVSWYQQTPGQGLQFLFEYFSETQRNKGNFPGRFSGRQFSNSRSEMNVSTLELGDSALYLCATRNMARETQYFGPGTRLLVL.

This clone was seen a few times. The chain has TRBV5-6 and TRBJ1-3; maybe TRBD1 (6 bases). This CDR3 comprises 16 residues. Germline V CDR1 and CDR2: SGHDT, YYEEEE. V was clipped by 1 base and J by 0 bases, with 11 bases between them. The CDR3 spells CASSLWGGRSGNTIYF. CDR3 DNA: TGTGCCAGCAGCTTGTGGGGGGGCCGCTCTGGAAACACCATATATTTT.

The rearrangement uses TRBV10-3 and TRBJ2-7; 12 nucleotides align to TRBD2. CDR1 and CDR2 from the germline V gene are ENHRY and SYGVKD. V lost 6 bases and J lost 3; bases outside the gene matches: 12. CDR3 length: 17 residues. The CDR3 region has the DNA TGTGCCATCAGCCCCCTGGAGCCGGGACTAGCGGGCTACGAGCAGTACTTC. Its translation is CAISPLEPGLAGYEQYF.

This rearrangement joins TRBV18 to TRBJ2-1, with D hard to call. This CDR3 has 13 amino acids. V was shortened by 6 bases and J by 5 bases, with 11 bases between the two germline ends. CDR1 and CDR2 from the germline V gene are KGHSH and LQKENI. CDR3 sequence reads: CASSGSTDNEQFF. CDR3 nucleotides: TGTGCCAGCTCTGGAAGTACTGACAATGAGCAGTTCTTC. The variable domain in full, with the rest retrieved from reference TRBV18 and TRBJ2-1, is NAGVMQNPRHLVRRRGQEARLRCSPMKGHSHVYWYRQLPEEGLKFMVYLQKENIIDESGMPKERFSAEFPKEGPSILRIQQVVRGDSAAYFCASSGSTDNEQFFGPGTRLTVL.

As concerns this clone: One end of the junction fails to match germline, which may point to a read error. The chain recombines TRBV28 with TRBJ1-3; D not resolved. The CDR3 sequence is 12 residues long. The germline CDR1 and CDR2 sequences are MDHEN and SYDVKM. This chain's CDR3 is CASTKSGNTIYF. The CDR3 DNA is TGTGCGAGCACAAAATCTGGAAACACCATATATTTT. Based on the CDR3 plus reference TRBV28 and TRBJ1-3, the full variable domain is DVKVTQSSRYLVKRTGEKVFLECVQDMDHENMFWYRQDPGLGLRLIYFSYDVKMKEKGDIPEGYSVSREKKERFSLILESASTNQTSMYLCASTKSGNTIYFGEGSWLTVV.

V and J are TRBV6-6 and TRBJ2-1; 10 nucleotides align to TRBD2. V lost 10 bases to trimming and J lost 5 bases; unmatched junction nucleotides: 2. Germline V gene sequence: CDR1 MNHNY, CDR2 SVGAGI (reference sequence). The CDR3 extends over 12 amino acids. CDR3 sequence: CATGLADNEQFF. In DNA form, the CDR3 reads TGTGCCACCGGACTAGCGGACAATGAGCAGTTCTTC.

The J gene is TRBJ2-7, the V gene TRBV6-5; D uncertain. Trimming removed 5 bases from V and 9 bases from J, with 14 bases in between. This CDR3 has 12 residues. Germline V CDR1 and CDR2: MNHEY, SVGAGI. This CDR3 is CASSPSTRAQYF. The CDR3 coding sequence is TGTGCCAGCAGTCCCTCAACCCGTGCGCAGTACTTC.

This clone was seen just once. The rearrangement links TRBV28 to TRBJ1-3; 8 bases fit TRBD1. Germline CDR1 reads MDHEN; CDR2 reads SYDVKM. Trimming took 5 bases from V and 3 from J; bases not matched to a gene: 3. The CDR3 is 14 residues long. This chain's CDR3 is CASSGTGGGNTIYF. In nucleotides, the CDR3 is TGTGCCAGCAGTGGCACAGGGGGTGGAAACACCATATATTTT.

The rearrangement links TRBV2 to TRBJ2-3; D remains unclear. The V and J ends lost 3 bases and 4 bases respectively, with 20 bases between them. The CDR3 runs to 17 residues. The germline CDR1 and CDR2 sequences are SNHLY and FYNNEI. The CDR3 DNA reads TGTGCCAGCAGTGATCCCTTTGCAGCGAGCGCGGCAGATACGCAGTATTTT. The encoded protein is CASSDPFAASAADTQYF.

The genes are TRBV6-6 and TRBJ2-7; D possibly matches TRBD1 or TRBD2 (6 bases each). V gave up 2 bases and J gave up 4 bases, with 12 bases separating them. The germline V gene has CDR1 MNHNY and CDR2 SVGAGI (reference sequence). The CDR3 has 14 residues. CDR3 in DNA: TGTGCCAGCAGTTACGGGGGCGCGGGGTACGAGCAGTACTTC. Amino acids: CASSYGGAGYEQYF.

This clone was seen more than once but under ten times. The gene calls are TRBV19 and TRBJ1-4; 7 nucleotides line up with TRBD1. This CDR3 is built from 13 residues. CDR1 is LNHDA and CDR2 is SQIVND in the germline V gene (reference sequence). J lost 13 bases, V lost 5 bases, and 10 bases had no gene match. For the CDR3, the DNA is TGTGCCAGTAGTTTTTCCGGGACAGAGATACTGTTTTTT. Protein sequence: CASSFSGTEILFF. Complete variable domain (other parts from reference TRBV19 and TRBJ1-4): DGGITQSPKYLFRKEGQNVTLSCEQNLNHDAMYWYRQDPGQGLRLIYYSQIVNDFQKGDIAEGYSVSREKKESFPLTVTSAQKNPTAFYLCASSFSGTEILFFGSGTQLSVL.

Concerning this clone itself: Other DNA sequences in this sample translate to the same CDR3. The J gene is TRBJ2-7, the V gene TRBV6-5; no clear D. Trimming removed 0 bases at V and 2 bases at J, with 8 bases between. The CDR3 runs 14 residues. The V gene's germline CDR1 is MNHEY and CDR2 SVGAGI. The CDR3 protein is CASSYSSQTYEQYF. In nucleotides, the CDR3 is TGTGCCAGCAGTTACTCTTCGCAGACCTACGAGCAGTACTTC.

CDR3 nucleotide sequence: TGTGCCAGCAGCCGGGGTTCGGGGCTATCCTACGAGCAGTACTTC. This encodes CASSRGSGLSYEQYF. The V gene is TRBV7-2, the J gene TRBJ2-7; the D call may be TRBD1 or TRBD2 (5 bases each). V was shortened by 5 bases and J by 1 base, with 15 bases between the two germline ends. The germline CDR1 and CDR2 sequences are SGHTA and FQGNSA. The CDR3 runs 15 residues.

V gene TRBV6-6 combines with J gene TRBJ2-2; D is undetermined. CDR1 is MNHNY and CDR2 is SVGAGI in the germline V gene (reference sequence). The ends were cut back, 7 bases at V and 0 bases at J, with 9 bases in the middle. The CDR3 runs to 14 residues. CDR3 nucleotide sequence: TGTGCCAGCAAAATAAATACGAACACCGGGGAGCTGTTTTTT. Amino acid sequence: CASKINTNTGELFF.

This clone was detected a few times. This chain connects TRBV5-6 to TRBJ1-2, with 7 bases lining up with TRBD1. Germline CDR1 is SGHDT and CDR2 is YYEEEE. The junction had 14 bases not matched to a gene; V was cut back by 2 bases and J by 4 bases. CDR3 length equals 17 residues. The CDR3 region is CASSFEEGAGFFYGYTF. In nucleotides, the CDR3 is TGTGCCAGCAGCTTCGAGGAGGGGGCGGGTTTTTTCTATGGCTACACCTTC. Based on the CDR3 plus reference TRBV5-6 and TRBJ1-2, the full variable domain is DAGVTQSPTHLIKTRGQQVTLRCSPKSGHDTVSWYQQALGQGPQFIFQYYEEEERQRGNFPDRFSGHQFPNYSSELNVNALLLGDSALYLCASSFEEGAGFFYGYTFGSGTRLTVV.

V is TRBV27 and J is TRBJ1-2, with 7 bases lining up with TRBD1. CDR1 and CDR2 from the germline V gene are MNHEY and SMNVEV (reference sequence). The CDR3 covers 16 residues. V shed 5 bases, J shed 5 bases, and the junction held 14 bases outside the gene matches. This CDR3 is CASSLKPEQGSYGYTF. The CDR3 DNA reads as TGTGCCAGCAGTCTCAAGCCCGAACAGGGGAGTTATGGCTACACCTTC.

The V call is TRBV2, the J call TRBJ2-7; D assignment may be TRBD1 or TRBD2 (5 bases each). The CDR3 sequence is 13 residues long. CDR1 is SNHLY, CDR2 FYNNEI, per germline. V lost 3 bases and J lost 3, with 9 bases in between. CDR3 sequence (DNA): TGTGCCAGCAGTGATGGGACGAGCTACGAGCAGTACTTC. This sequence encodes CASSDGTSYEQYF.

V gene TRBV10-3 combines with J gene TRBJ2-1; the D gene could be TRBD1 or TRBD2 (5 bases each). V gave up 9 bases and J gave up 6 bases, with 12 bases separating them. CDR3 length equals 12 residues. Germline V gives CDR1 ENHRY, CDR2 SYGVKD. CDR3 region: CAISRGGNEQFF. The CDR3, as DNA: TGTGCCATAAGCCGGGGCGGCAATGAGCAGTTCTTC.

CDR3 nucleotides: TGTGCCAGCAGTTTTATGCCACTTAAAACCTACGAGCAGTACTTC. Protein sequence: CASSFMPLKTYEQYF. The V gene is TRBV27, the J gene TRBJ2-7; D remains ambiguous. V was cut by 3 bases and J by 2 bases, with 14 bases left in between. The CDR3 is 15 amino acids. Germline V gene lookup returns CDR1 MNHEY and CDR2 SMNVEV (reference sequence).

This clone was seen a handful of times. The chain employs TRBV9 and TRBJ2-7, with D possibly matching TRBD2 (5 bases). The CDR3 loop spans 14 amino acids. Per the germline V gene, CDR1 is SGDLS and CDR2 is YYNGEE. V was clipped by 1 base and J by 4 bases, with 12 bases between them. The DNA of the CDR3 is TGTGCCAGCAGCGTAACCGGGGAGCCTTACGAGCAGTACTTC. Amino acids: CASSVTGEPYEQYF.

The chain has TRBV11-1 and TRBJ2-7, with a tentative D call TRBD2 (5 bases). The germline gives CDR1 SGHAT, CDR2 FQDESV (reference sequence). V lost 1 base and J lost 7, with 8 bases in between. CDR3 length equals 12 residues. The CDR3 spells CASSLDPGEQYF. The DNA for the CDR3 is TGTGCCAGCAGCTTAGATCCGGGGGAGCAGTACTTC.

This chain uses TRBV5-1 with TRBJ2-1, with D hard to call. Germline V gene data show CDR1 as SGHRS and CDR2 as YFSETQ. This CDR3 region has 16 residues. The V gene lost 4 bases and the J gene lost 0 bases, with 14 bases spanning the gap. The CDR3 here is CASSPRLTSSYNEQFF. The CDR3 bases are TGCGCCAGCAGCCCCCGACTGACAAGCTCCTACAATGAGCAGTTCTTC.

This clone was counted once. The V and J genes are TRBV9 and TRBJ2-2; weak D call: TRBD2 (6 bases). The V gene's germline CDR1 is SGDLS and CDR2 YYNGEE. The CDR3 runs to 17 residues. The V end lost 1 base, the J end lost 6 bases, and 19 bases lay between the germline ends. This CDR3 is CASSVHAGQSMAGELFF. The CDR3 DNA is TGTGCCAGCAGCGTACACGCGGGGCAGTCCATGGCCGGGGAGCTGTTTTTT.

This sequence joins TRBV7-2 and TRBJ1-3; D uncertain. V was shortened by 2 bases and J by 5 bases, with 10 bases between the two germline ends. CDR1 is SGHTA, CDR2 FQGNSA, per germline. This CDR3 comprises 14 residues. CDR3 region: CASSLQSSRNTIYF. As DNA, the CDR3 is TGTGCCAGCAGCTTACAATCATCTAGAAACACCATATATTTT.

The chain carries TRBV5-1 and TRBJ2-3; D is ambiguous. V lost 1 base and J 0 bases, leaving 6 bases between the germline ends. Germline CDR1 and CDR2: SGHRS and YFSETQ. The CDR3 has 14 amino acids. The CDR3 reads CASSLRQSTDTQYF. In nucleotides, the CDR3 is TGCGCCAGCAGCTTGCGGCAGAGCACAGATACGCAGTATTTT.

The chain employs TRBV6-6 and TRBJ2-1; 7 bases are a match to TRBD2. The CDR3 is 14 residues long. CDR1 is MNHNY, CDR2 SVGAGI, per germline (reference sequence). Trimming removed 6 bases from V and 1 base from J; junction bases left unmatched: 3. The CDR3 is CASSRTSSYNEQFF. The CDR3 nucleotides read TGTGCCAGCAGCCGGACTAGTTCCTACAATGAGCAGTTCTTC.